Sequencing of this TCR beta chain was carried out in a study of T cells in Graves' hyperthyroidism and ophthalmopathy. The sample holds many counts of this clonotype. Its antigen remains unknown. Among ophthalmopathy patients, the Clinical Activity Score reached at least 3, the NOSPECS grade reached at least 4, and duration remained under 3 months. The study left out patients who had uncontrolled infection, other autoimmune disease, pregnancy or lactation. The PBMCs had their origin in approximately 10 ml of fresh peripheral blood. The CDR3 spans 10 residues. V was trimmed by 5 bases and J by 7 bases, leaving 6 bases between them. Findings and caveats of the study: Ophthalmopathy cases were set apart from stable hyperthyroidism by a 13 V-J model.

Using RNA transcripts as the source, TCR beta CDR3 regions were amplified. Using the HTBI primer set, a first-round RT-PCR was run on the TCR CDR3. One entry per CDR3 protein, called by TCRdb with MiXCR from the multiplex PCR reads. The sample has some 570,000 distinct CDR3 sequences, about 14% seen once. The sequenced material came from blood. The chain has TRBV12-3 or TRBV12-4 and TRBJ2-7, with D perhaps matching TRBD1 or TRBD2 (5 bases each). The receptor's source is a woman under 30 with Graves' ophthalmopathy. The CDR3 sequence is CASSGGEQYF. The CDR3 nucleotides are TGTGCCAGCAGTGGGGGTGAGCAGTACTTC.